The following is a T cell receptor beta chain sequence with its context. Its antigen is currently unknown. The sample originates from a study of Ad26.COV2.S vaccination and SARS-CoV-2 variants. About the research overall: Intramuscular Ad26.COV2.S doses were given once or twice, 56 days apart. Study-wide results and limits: Placebo recipients and vaccine recipients were similar in non-spike TCR breadth.

This CDR3 spans 16 amino acids. Germline CDR1 is GTSNPN and CDR2 is SVGIG (reference sequence). J lost 8 bases, V lost 1 base, and 13 bases had no gene match. The protocol was immunoSEQ multiplex PCR, while the TCRdb copy is restricted to in-frame clones and leaves out a portion. This table holds 200,000 to 250,000 clones, 88% found once. The treatment here: 15 to 20 received Ad26.COV2.S at low or high dose, single or two shots; about 5 received placebo; per-sample allocation not given. Day 63 following the first vaccine or placebo injection was when the samples were taken. This vaccine is an Ad26 vector that expresses the Wuhan-strain SARS-CoV-2 spike.

The clonotype originates from a person between 18 and 65 years old who received the Ad26.COV2.S COVID-19 vaccine or a placebo. Here the sequenced sample was peripheral blood, taken in a trial of Ad26.COV2.S vaccine versus placebo. V gene TRBV30 combines with J gene TRBJ2-2, with TRBD2 identical over 7 bases. The CDR3 sequence is CAWSGGLLLAAGELFF. In nucleotides, the CDR3 is TGTGCCTGGAGTGGGGGACTTCTCCTAGCGGCGGGGGAGCTGTTTTTT.